A selection of T cell receptor beta chains follows, all from one sample in a study of cytomegalovirus exposure and HLA in healthy donors. TCRdb's copy holds only in-frame clones and misses some; the assay was immunoSEQ multiplex PCR. The sample holds approximately 92,000 clones, approximately 81% seen once. Sequencing input: PBMCs. The receptors here all came from a woman between 65 and 79 years old in good health and CMV-seropositive. Each CDR3 is given with its conserved first and last residue. A D gene is named only where the DNA matches it firmly. Clone size is given for some rows only: seen once, a few or many times, or a class if the clone is expanded.

j_gene,abundance,d_gene,v_gene,CDR3aa,CDR3nt
TRBJ2-1,NA,TRBD2,TRBV5-3,CARSHYRLAGDEVEQFF,TGTGCCAGAAGCCACTACCGACTAGCGGGAGATGAGGTTGAGCAGTTCTTC
TRBJ2-3,NA,NA,TRBV30,CAWSSGPKDTQYF,TGTGCCTGGAGTAGCGGGCCCAAAGATACGCAGTATTTT
TRBJ2-7,once,NA,TRBV29-1,CSVRGVLYEQYF,TGCAGCGTCAGGGGGGTCCTCTACGAGCAGTACTTC
TRBJ2-7,once,TRBD2,TRBV9,CASSDLAGGPHEQYF,TGTGCCAGCAGTGACCTAGCGGGAGGGCCCCACGAGCAGTACTTC
TRBJ1-2,NA,TRBD1,TRBV7-9,CASSSRATGGAYGYTF,TGTGCCAGCAGCTCCCGGGCGACAGGGGGCGCATATGGCTACACCTTC
TRBJ2-7,NA,NA,TRBV28,CASSLSQGTYEQYF,TGTGCCAGCAGTTTGTCTCAGGGGACCTACGAGCAGTACTTC
TRBJ2-3,NA,TRBD2,TRBV4-1,CASSQEGTSGIPDTQYF,TGCGCCAGCAGCCAAGAAGGGACTAGCGGGATCCCAGATACGCAGTATTTT
TRBJ2-1,NA,TRBD2,TRBV9,CASSVGRTSGTDEQFF,TGTGCCAGCAGCGTAGGAAGAACTAGCGGGACAGATGAGCAGTTCTTC
TRBJ2-7,few,TRBD1,TRBV15,CATSSRLGQGTSYEQYF,TGTGCCACCAGCAGCCGCTTGGGACAGGGGACCTCCTACGAGCAGTACTTC
TRBJ1-2,NA,NA,TRBV7-6,CASSSTGRFSYGYTF,TGTGCCAGCAGCTCAACAGGAAGATTTTCCTATGGCTACACCTTC
TRBJ2-3,NA,TRBD1,TRBV5-1,CASSLSRGPSPSTDTQYF,TGCGCCAGCAGCTTATCCAGGGGGCCTTCTCCTAGCACAGATACGCAGTATTTT
TRBJ1-1,NA,NA,TRBV11-1,CASSSFFKDTSEAFF,TGTGCCAGCAGCTCCTTTTTTAAGGACACCAGCGAAGCTTTCTTT
TRBJ1-1,NA,TRBD1,TRBV18,CASSQGAVTEAFF,TGTGCCAGTTCACAGGGGGCCGTAACTGAAGCTTTCTTT
TRBJ2-7,NA,TRBD2,TRBV14,CASSPRLAWEQYF,TGTGCCAGCAGCCCCCGACTAGCGTGGGAGCAGTACTTC
TRBJ2-3,NA,TRBD2,TRBV28,CASSLSGLVSTDTQYF,TGTGCCAGCAGTTTATCAGGACTAGTTAGTACGGATACGCAGTATTTT
TRBJ1-1,NA,TRBD1,TRBV10-3,CATQQGMNTEAFF,TGTGCCACCCAACAGGGGATGAACACTGAAGCTTTCTTT
TRBJ1-1,NA,TRBD1,TRBV18,CASSPQGAGTEAFF,TGTGCCAGCTCTCCACAGGGGGCTGGCACTGAAGCTTTCTTT
TRBJ1-6,NA,NA,TRBV6-1,CASSERGNSPLHF,TGTGCCAGCAGTGAAAGGGGGAATTCACCCCTCCACTTT
TRBJ1-5,NA,NA,TRBV19,CASNVGAWSNQPQHF,TGTGCCAGTAATGTAGGGGCGTGGAGCAATCAGCCCCAGCATTTT
TRBJ1-2,NA,TRBD1,TRBV7-8,CASSQGQGNYGYTF,TGTGCCAGCAGCCAAGGACAGGGTAACTATGGCTACACCTTC
TRBJ2-1,NA,TRBD2,TRBV4-3,CASSQEVASGRSRSYNEQFF,TGCGCCAGCAGCCAAGAGGTAGCTAGCGGGAGGTCCCGTTCCTACAATGAGCAGTTCTTC
TRBJ2-7,once,TRBD2,TRBV9,CASSPLAGGDYEQYF,TGTGCCAGCAGCCCACTAGCGGGGGGGGACTACGAGCAGTACTTC
TRBJ2-1,NA,NA,TRBV5-5,CASSFQWEDPRLFF,TGTGCCAGCAGCTTTCAGTGGGAGGACCCGCGGCTGTTCTTC
TRBJ2-7,NA,TRBD2,TRBV30,CAWSPLAGGLDEQYF,TGTGCCTGGAGTCCCCTAGCGGGAGGGTTGGACGAGCAGTACTTC
TRBJ1-2,few,TRBD1,TRBV6-6,CASSRSTGNYGYTF,TGTGCCAGCAGTCGTTCGACAGGGAACTATGGCTACACCTTC
TRBJ1-2,NA,NA,TRBV6-1,CASTDGGARGYTF,TGTGCCAGCACCGACGGGGGGGCGCGAGGCTACACCTTC
TRBJ2-7,NA,TRBD2,TRBV4-3,CASSQDLLRSGMPYEQYF,TGCGCCAGCAGCCAAGATCTTCTCAGGAGCGGGATGCCCTACGAGCAGTACTTC
TRBJ1-2,NA,TRBD1,TRBV19,CASSRDRASYYGYTF,TGTGCCAGTAGTAGAGACAGGGCTTCCTACTATGGCTACACCTTC
TRBJ1-1,NA,NA,TRBV7-8,CASSLATGVDTEAFF,TGTGCCAGCAGCTTAGCTACGGGGGTGGACACTGAAGCTTTCTTT
TRBJ2-1,NA,TRBD2,TRBV29-1,CSVTGLAGGYNEQFF,TGCAGCGTTACGGGACTAGCGGGAGGATACAATGAGCAGTTCTTC
TRBJ1-2,once,NA,TRBV30,CAWSTSGGANYGYTF,TGTGCCTGGTCCACTTCTGGGGGGGCTAACTATGGCTACACCTTC
TRBJ2-2,few,NA,TRBV18,CASSPPAGGAGELFF,TGTGCCAGCTCACCCCCCGCAGGCGGGGCCGGGGAGCTGTTTTTT
TRBJ1-5,few,NA,TRBV6-5,CASSYGGPQAPQHF,TGTGCCAGCAGTTACGGTGGGCCCCAGGCGCCCCAGCATTTT
TRBJ1-2,few,NA,TRBV30,CAWSSPGVDTF,TGTGCCTGGAGTTCGCCGGGAGTGGACACCTTC
TRBJ2-1,NA,TRBD2,TRBV10-3,CAISHRLAPDNEQFF,TGTGCCATCAGTCACCGACTAGCACCCGACAATGAGCAGTTCTTC
TRBJ2-7,few,NA,TRBV4-2,CASSQDSSLDYEQYF,TGTGCCAGCAGCCAAGATTCATCCCTAGACTACGAGCAGTACTTC
TRBJ2-7,few,TRBD2,TRBV4-2,CASSWAGDEQYF,TGTGCCAGCAGCTGGGCGGGAGACGAGCAGTACTTC